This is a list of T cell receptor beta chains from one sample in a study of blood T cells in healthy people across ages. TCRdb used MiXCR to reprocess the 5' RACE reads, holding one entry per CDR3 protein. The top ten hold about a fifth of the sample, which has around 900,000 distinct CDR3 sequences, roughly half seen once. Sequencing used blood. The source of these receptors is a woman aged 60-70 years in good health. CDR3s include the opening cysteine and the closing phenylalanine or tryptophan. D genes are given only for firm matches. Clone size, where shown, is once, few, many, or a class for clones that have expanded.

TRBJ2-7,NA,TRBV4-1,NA,CASSQASLYSYEQYF,TGCGCCAGCAGCCAAGCTAGCCTGTACTCCTACGAGCAGTACTTC
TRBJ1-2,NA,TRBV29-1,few,CSVRGEADYGYTF,TGCAGCGTTCGTGGGGAGGCCGACTATGGCTACACCTTC
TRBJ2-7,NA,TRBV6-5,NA,CASSSDYNEQYF,TGTGCCAGCAGTTCGGACTACAATGAGCAGTACTTC
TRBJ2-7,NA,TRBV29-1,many,CSVGVTASYEQYF,TGCAGCGTTGGCGTGACCGCTTCCTACGAGCAGTACTTC
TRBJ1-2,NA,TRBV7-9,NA,CASSVGPRYGYTF,TGTGCCAGCAGCGTGGGACCGCGATATGGCTACACCTTC
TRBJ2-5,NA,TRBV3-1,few,CASSRDADQETQYF,TGTGCCAGCAGCCGAGACGCGGACCAAGAGACCCAGTACTTC
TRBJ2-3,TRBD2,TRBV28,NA,CASSYLGASGSTDTQYF,TGTGCCAGCAGTTACCTTGGGGCTAGCGGGAGCACAGATACGCAGTATTTT
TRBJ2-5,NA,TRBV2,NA,CASSELGFQETQYF,TGTGCCAGCAGTGAATTAGGGTTCCAAGAGACCCAGTACTTC
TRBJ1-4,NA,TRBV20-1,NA,CSASHIKPRRLRNEKLFF,TGCAGTGCTAGCCACATTAAACCCCGCAGGTTAAGGAATGAAAAACTGTTTTTT
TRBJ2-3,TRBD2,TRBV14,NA,CASSREKRALAGSDTQYF,TGTGCCAGCAGCCGAGAAAAAAGGGCACTAGCGGGATCGGATACGCAGTATTTT
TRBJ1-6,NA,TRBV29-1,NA,CSVRTEVEAYNSPLHF,TGCAGCGTTCGCACAGAAGTAGAGGCTTATAATTCACCCCTCCACTTT
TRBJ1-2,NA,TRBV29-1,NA,CSVDVDGDPIYGYTF,TGCAGCGTTGACGTAGACGGGGATCCTATTTATGGCTACACCTTC
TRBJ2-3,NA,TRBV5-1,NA,CASSLDTPTDTQYF,TGCGCCAGCAGCTTGGATACCCCCACAGATACGCAGTATTTT
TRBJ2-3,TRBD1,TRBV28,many,CASSSGQGRGEQYF,TGTGCCAGCAGTTCGGGACAGGGCAGGGGGGAGCAGTATTTT
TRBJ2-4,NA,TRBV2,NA,CASSAGTIQYF,TGTGCCAGCAGTGCAGGGACCATTCAGTACTTC
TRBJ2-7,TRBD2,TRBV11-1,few,CASSLESLAVYEQYF,TGTGCCAGCAGCTTAGAGTCACTAGCGGTCTACGAGCAGTACTTC
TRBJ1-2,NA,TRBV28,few,CASSPLIGRTPNYGYTF,TGTGCCAGCAGTCCACTCATAGGACGAACTCCTAACTATGGCTACACCTTC
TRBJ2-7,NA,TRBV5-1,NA,CASSAGSNEPYEQYF,TGCGCCAGCAGCGCCGGTAGCAACGAACCCTACGAGCAGTACTTC
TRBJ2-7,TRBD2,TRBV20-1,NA,CSAYAGTSGYNEQYF,TGCAGTGCTTACGCCGGGACTAGCGGTTACAATGAGCAGTACTTC
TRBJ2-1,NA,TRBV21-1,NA,CASIRGTRNEQFF,TGTGCCAGCATCAGGGGGACACGCAATGAGCAGTTCTTC